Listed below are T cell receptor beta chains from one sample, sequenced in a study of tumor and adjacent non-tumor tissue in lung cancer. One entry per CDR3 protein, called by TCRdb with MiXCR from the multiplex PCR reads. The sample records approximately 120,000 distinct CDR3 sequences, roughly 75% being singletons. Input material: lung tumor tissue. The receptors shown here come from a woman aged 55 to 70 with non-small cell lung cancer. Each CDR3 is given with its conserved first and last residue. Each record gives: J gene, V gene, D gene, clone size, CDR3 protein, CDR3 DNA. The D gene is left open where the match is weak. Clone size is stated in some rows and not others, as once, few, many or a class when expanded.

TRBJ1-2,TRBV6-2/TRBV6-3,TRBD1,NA,CASMEPGQEHGYIF,TGTGCCAGCATGGAACCGGGACAGGAACATGGCTACATCTTC
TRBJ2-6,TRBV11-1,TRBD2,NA,CAGSPFRGGANVLTF,TGTGCCGGCAGCCCCTTCCGCGGGGGTGCCAACGTCCTGACTTTC
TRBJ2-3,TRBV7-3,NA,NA,CVSSLMASLSTDTQYF,TGTGTCAGCAGCTTAATGGCTAGCCTGAGCACAGATACGCAGTATTTT
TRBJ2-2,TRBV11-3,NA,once,CDSSFPLRGSNTGELFF,TGTGACAGCAGCTTTCCCCTCAGGGGTTCGAACACCGGGGAGCTATTTTTT
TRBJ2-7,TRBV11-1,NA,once,CASIRADTYEQYF,TGTGCCAGCATCCGTGCGGACACCTACGAGCAGTACTTC
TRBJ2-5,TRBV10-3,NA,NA,CAINERVRGETQYF,TGTGCCATCAATGAGAGGGTTAGGGGAGAGACCCAGTACTTC
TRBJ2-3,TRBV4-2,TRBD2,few,CASSQVGGGARDTQYF,TGTGCCAGCAGCCAAGTCGGCGGGGGGGCAAGAGATACGCAGTATTTT
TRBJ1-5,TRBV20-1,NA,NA,CSARGQSMGNQPKHF,TGCAGTGCTAGAGGACAATCTATGGGCAATCAGCCCAAGCATTTT
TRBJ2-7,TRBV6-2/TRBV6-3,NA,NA,CVCCRGRGPYEQYF,TGTGTCTGCTGTAGAGGACGGGGACCTTACGAGCAGTACTTC
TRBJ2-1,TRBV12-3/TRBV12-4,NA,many,CASSFMGNNEQFF,TGTGCCAGCAGTTTTATGGGGAACAATGAGCAGTTCTTC
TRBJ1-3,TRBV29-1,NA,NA,CSVGKDSSLNTIYF,TGCAGCGTTGGGAAGGATAGCTCTCTAAACACCATATATTTT
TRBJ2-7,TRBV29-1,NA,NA,CSVAGSITGSYKQLF,TGCAGCGTTGCGGGTTCAATTACGGGCTCCTACAAGCAGTTATTC
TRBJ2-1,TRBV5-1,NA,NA,CASSLRQLYNEQFF,TGCGCCAGCAGCTTAAGACAGTTGTACAATGAGCAGTTCTTC
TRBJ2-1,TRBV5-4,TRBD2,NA,CASSVLSGYNEQIF,TGTGCCAGCAGCGTGCTTAGCGGGTACAATGAGCAGATCTTC
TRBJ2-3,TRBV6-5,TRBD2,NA,CASNVAGSSTDSQYF,TGTGCCAGCAATGTAGCGGGATCTAGCACAGATTCGCAATATTTT
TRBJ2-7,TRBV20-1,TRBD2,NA,CSSSGETGEQYF,TGCAGTTCTAGCGGAGAAACGGGGGAGCAGTACTTT
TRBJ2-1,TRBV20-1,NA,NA,CSARDWEVGGYEQFF,TGCAGTGCTAGAGATTGGGAAGTAGGGGGTTACGAGCAGTTCTTC
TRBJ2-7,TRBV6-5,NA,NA,CTSIVPGRYGQYF,TGTACCAGCATTGTTCCGGGCCGCTACGGGCAGTACTTC
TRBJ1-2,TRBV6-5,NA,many,CASSRGAEYGYTF,TGTGCCAGCAGCCGCGGGGCCGAATATGGCTACACCTTC
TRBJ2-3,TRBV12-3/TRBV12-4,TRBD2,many,CASSWTSGNLGLTNTQYF,TGTGCCAGCAGTTGGACTAGCGGGAACCTTGGGCTTACCAATACGCAGTATTTT
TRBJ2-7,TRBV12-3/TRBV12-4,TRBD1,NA,CTSGPPGQGSYEQYF,TGTACCAGCGGGCCACCCGGACAGGGCTCCTACGAGCAGTACTTC
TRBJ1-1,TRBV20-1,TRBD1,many,CSARGRTGGHTEAFF,TGCAGTGCTAGAGGCAGGACAGGGGGTCATACTGAAGCTTTCTTT
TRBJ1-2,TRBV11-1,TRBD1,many,CASSDGTVGVNYGYTF,TGTGCCAGCAGCGACGGGACAGTGGGGGTTAACTATGGCTACACCTTC
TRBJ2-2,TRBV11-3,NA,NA,CASSFNLQGGELFF,TGTGCCAGCAGCTTCAATCTGCAAGGGGGGGAGTTGTTTTTT